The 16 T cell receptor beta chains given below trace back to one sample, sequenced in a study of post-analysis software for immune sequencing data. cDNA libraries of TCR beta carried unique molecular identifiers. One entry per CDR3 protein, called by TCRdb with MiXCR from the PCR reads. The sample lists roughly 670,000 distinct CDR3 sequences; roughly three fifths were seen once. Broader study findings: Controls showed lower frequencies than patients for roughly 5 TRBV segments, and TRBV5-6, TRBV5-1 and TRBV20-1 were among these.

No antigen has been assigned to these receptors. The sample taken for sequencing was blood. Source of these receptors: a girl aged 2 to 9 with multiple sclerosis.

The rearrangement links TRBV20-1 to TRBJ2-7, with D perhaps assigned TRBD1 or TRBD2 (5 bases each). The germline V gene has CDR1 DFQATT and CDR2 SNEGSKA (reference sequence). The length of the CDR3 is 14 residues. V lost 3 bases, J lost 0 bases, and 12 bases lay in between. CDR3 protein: CSARGRESSYEQYF. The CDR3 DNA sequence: TGCAGTGCTAGGGGCAGGGAGAGCTCCTACGAGCAGTACTTC.

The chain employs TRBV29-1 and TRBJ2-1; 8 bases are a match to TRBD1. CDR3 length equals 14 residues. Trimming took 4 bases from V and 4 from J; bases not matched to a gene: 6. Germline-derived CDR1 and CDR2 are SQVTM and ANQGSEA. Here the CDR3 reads CSVATGTGYNEQFF. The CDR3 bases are TGCAGCGTTGCAACCGGGACAGGTTACAATGAGCAGTTCTTC.

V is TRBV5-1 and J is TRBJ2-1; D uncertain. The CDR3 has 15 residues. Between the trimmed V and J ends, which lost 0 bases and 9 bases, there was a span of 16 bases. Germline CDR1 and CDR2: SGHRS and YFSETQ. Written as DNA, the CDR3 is TGCGCCAGCAGCTTGGATTCGTCCAGGTTTAGTGAGCAGTTCTTC. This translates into CASSLDSSRFSEQFF. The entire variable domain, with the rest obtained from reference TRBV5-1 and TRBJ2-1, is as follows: KAGVTQTPRYLIKTRGQQVTLSCSPISGHRSVSWYQQTPGQGLQFLFEYFSETQRNKGNFPGRFSGRQFSNSRSEMNVSTLELGDSALYLCASSLDSSRFSEQFFGPGTRLTVL.

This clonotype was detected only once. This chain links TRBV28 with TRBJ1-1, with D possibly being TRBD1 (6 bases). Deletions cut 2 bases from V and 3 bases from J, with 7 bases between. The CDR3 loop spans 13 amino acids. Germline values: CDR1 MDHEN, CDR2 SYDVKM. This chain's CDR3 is CASSLDRHTEAFF. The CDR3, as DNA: TGTGCCAGCAGTTTAGACAGGCACACTGAAGCTTTCTTT.

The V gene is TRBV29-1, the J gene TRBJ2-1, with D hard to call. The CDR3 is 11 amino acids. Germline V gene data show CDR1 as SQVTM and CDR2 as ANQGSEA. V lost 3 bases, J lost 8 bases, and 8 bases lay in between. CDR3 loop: CSVERFDEQFF. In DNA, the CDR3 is TGCAGCGTTGAGAGATTCGATGAGCAGTTCTTC.

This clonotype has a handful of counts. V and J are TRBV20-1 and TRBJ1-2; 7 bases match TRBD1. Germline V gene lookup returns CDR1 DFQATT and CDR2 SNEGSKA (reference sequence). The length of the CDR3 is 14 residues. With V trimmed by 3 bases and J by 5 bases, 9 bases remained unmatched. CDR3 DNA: TGCAGTGCTAGGAGGGACACAGGGGAGTATGGCTACACCTTC. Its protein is CSARRDTGEYGYTF.

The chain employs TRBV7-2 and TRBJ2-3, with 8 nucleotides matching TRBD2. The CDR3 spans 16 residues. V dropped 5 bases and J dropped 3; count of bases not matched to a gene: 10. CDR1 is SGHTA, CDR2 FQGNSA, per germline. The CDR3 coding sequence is TGTGCCAGCAGCCGGTCAGCGGGGGCCAAGACAGATACGCAGTATTTT. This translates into CASSRSAGAKTDTQYF.

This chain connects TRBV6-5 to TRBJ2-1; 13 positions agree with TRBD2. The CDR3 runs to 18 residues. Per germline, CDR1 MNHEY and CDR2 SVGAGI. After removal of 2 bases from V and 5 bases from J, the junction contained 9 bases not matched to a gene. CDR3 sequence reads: CASSYTLEGLAGNNEQFF. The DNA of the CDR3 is TGTGCCAGCAGTTACACCTTAGAGGGACTAGCGGGAAACAATGAGCAGTTCTTC.

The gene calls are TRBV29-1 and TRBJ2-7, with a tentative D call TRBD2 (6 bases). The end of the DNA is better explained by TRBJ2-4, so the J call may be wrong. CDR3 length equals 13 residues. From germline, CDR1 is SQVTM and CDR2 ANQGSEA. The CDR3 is CSVRLAGLYIQYF. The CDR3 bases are TGCAGCGTTCGCTTGGCGGGGCTTTACATTCAGTACTTC.

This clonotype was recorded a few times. The CDR3 is CASSSLRADTQYF. As DNA, the CDR3 is TGTGCCAGCAGCTCCCTTAGGGCGGATACGCAGTATTTT. The chain carries TRBV11-2 and TRBJ2-3; D gene uncertain. This CDR3 is 13 amino acids long. Germline lookup yields CDR1 SGHAT and CDR2 FQNNGV. V was trimmed by 4 bases and J by 6 bases, leaving 11 bases between them.

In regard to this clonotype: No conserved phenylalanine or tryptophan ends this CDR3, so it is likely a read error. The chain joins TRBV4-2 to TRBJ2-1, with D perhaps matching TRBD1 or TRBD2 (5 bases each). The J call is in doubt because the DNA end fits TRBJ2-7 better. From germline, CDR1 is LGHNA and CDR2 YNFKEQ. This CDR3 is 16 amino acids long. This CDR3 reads CASSQDLRDLFNEQYC. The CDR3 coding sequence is TGTGCCAGCAGCCAAGATCTAAGGGACCTCTTCAATGAGCAGTACTGC.

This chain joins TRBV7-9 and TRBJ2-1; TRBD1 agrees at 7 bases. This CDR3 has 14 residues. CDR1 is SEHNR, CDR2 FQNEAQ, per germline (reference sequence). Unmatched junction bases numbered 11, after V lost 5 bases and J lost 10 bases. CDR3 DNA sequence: TGTGCCAGCAGCCTAGTCAAGGGGGCTGAAGAGCAGTTCTTC. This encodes CASSLVKGAEEQFF.

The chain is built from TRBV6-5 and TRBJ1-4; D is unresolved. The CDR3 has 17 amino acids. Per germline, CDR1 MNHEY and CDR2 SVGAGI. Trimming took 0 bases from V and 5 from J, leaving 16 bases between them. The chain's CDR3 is CASSYSPPQRFNEKLFF. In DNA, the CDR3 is TGTGCCAGCAGTTACTCCCCCCCACAGCGATTCAATGAAAAACTGTTTTTT.

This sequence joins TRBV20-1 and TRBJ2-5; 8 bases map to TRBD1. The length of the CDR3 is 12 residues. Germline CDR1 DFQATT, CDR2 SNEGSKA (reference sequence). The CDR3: CSLDRGGETQYF. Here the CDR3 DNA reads TGCAGCCTAGACAGGGGTGGCGAGACCCAGTACTTC.

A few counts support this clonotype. The CDR3 reads CASSQEGGIFGGSEKLFF. CDR3 coding DNA: TGCGCCAGCAGCCAAGAGGGGGGAATTTTTGGAGGGAGTGAAAAACTGTTTTTT. The rearrangement uses TRBV4-1 and TRBJ1-4, with D perhaps matching TRBD1 (5 bases). The V end was cut by 0 bases, the J end by 7 bases, with 21 bases between. Germline CDR1 is MGHRA and CDR2 is YSYEKL. The CDR3 has 18 amino acids.

CDR3 nucleotides: TGTGCCAGCAGACCCGGGACAGGGCCCTACGAGCAGTACTTC. Its translation is CASRPGTGPYEQYF. The J gene is TRBJ2-7, the V gene TRBV6-2 or TRBV6-3; 9 nucleotides match TRBD1. Trimming at V came to 6 bases and at J to 2 bases, leaving 5 bases not matched to a gene. Germline loops: CDR1 MNHEY, CDR2 SVGEGT. The CDR3 covers 14 residues.